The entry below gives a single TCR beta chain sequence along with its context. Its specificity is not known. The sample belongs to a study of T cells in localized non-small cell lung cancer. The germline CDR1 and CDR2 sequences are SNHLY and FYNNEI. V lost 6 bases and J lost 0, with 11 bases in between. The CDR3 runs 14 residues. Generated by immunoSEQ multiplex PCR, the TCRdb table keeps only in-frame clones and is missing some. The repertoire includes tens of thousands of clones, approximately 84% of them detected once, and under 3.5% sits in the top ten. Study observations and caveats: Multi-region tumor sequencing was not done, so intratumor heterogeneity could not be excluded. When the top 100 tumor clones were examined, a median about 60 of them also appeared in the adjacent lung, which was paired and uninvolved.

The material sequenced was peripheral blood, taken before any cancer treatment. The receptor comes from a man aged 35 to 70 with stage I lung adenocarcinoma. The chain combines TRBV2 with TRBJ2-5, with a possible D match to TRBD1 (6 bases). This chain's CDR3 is CASSPDSYQETQYF. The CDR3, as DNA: TGTGCCAGCAGCCCGGACAGCTACCAAGAGACCCAGTACTTC.